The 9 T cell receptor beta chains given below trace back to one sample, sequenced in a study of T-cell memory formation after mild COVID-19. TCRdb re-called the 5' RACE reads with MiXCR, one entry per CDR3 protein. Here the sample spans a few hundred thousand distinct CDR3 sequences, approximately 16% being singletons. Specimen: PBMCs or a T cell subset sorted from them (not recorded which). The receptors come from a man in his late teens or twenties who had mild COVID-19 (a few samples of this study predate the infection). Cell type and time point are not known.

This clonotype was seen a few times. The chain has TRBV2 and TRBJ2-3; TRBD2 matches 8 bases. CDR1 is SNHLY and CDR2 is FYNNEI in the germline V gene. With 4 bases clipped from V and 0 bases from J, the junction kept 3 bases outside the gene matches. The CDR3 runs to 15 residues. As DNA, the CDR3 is TGTGCCAGCAGTGCGGCTAGCGGGAGCACAGATACGCAGTATTTT. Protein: CASSAASGSTDTQYF.

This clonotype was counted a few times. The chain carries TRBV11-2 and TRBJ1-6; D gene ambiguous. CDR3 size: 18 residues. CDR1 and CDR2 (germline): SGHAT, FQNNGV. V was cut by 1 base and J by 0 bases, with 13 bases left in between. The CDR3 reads CASSLADELSSYNSPLHF. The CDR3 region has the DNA TGTGCCAGCAGCTTAGCTGATGAGTTAAGCTCCTATAATTCACCCCTCCACTTT.

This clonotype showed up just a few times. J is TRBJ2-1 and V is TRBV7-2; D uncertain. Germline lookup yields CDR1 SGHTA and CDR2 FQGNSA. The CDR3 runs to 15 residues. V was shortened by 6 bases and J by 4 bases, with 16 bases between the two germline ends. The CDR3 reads CASSQAYTVYNEQFF. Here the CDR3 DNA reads TGTGCCAGCAGTCAGGCCTATACTGTTTACAATGAGCAGTTCTTC.

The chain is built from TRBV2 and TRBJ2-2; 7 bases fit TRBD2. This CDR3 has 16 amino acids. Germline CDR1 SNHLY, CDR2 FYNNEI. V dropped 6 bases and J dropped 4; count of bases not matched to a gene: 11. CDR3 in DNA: TGTGCCAGCAGAAGCAGTGGTAGCGGGTTCACCGGGGAGCTGTTTTTT. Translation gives CASRSSGSGFTGELFF.

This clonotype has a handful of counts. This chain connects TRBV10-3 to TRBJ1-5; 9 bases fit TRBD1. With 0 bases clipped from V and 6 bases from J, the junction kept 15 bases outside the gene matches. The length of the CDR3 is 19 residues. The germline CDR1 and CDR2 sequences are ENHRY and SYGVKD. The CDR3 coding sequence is TGTGCCATCAGTGAGTCAGAGGGGACAGGGTGGTTTTCCGGTCAGCCCCAGCATTTT. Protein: CAISESEGTGWFSGQPQHF.

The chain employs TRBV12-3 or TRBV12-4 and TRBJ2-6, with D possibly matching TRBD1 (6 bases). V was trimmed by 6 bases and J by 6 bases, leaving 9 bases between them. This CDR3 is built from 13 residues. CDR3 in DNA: TGTGCCAGCAGCCGACAGGCGGCCAACGTCCTGACTTTC. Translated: CASSRQAANVLTF.

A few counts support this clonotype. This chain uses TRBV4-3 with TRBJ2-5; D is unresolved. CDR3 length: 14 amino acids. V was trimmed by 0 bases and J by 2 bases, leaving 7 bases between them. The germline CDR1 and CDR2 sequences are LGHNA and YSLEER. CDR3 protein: CASSQDWGQETQYF. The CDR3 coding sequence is TGCGCCAGCAGCCAAGATTGGGGACAAGAGACCCAGTACTTC.

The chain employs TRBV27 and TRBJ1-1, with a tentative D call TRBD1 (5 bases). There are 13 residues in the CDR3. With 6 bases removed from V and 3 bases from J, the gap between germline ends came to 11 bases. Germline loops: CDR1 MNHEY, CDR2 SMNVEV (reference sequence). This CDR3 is CASRAGFHTEAFF. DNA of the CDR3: TGTGCCAGCAGGGCAGGGTTCCACACTGAAGCTTTCTTT.

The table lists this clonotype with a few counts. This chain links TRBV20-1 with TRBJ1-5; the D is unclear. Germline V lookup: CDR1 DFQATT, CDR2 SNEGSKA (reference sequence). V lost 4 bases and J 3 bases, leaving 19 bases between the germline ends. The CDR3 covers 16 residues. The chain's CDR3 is CSATSSLRSFNQPQHF. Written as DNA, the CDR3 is TGCAGTGCTACTTCTTCCCTTAGGTCTTTCAATCAGCCCCAGCATTTT.